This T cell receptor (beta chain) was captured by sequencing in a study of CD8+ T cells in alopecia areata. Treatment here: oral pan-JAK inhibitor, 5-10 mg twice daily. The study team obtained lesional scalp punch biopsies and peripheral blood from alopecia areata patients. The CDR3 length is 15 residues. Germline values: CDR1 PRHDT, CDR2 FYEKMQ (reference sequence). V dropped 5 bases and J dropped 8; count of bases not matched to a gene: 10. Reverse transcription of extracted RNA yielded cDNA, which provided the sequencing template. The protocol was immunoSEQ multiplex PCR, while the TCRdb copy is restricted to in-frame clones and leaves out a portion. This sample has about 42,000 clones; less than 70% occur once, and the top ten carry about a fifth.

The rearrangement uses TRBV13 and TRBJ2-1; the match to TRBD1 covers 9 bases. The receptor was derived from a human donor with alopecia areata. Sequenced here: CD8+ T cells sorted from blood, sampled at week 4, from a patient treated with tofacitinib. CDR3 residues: CASSPGTGINHEQFF. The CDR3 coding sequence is TGTGCCAGCAGCCCCGGGACAGGGATTAACCATGAGCAGTTCTTC.